Below are 26 T cell receptor beta chains sequenced from a single sample in a study of blood T cell repertoires in COVID-19. This table comes from immunoSEQ multiplex PCR, and its TCRdb copy is limited to in-frame clones, with some not included. Here the sample spans roughly 50,000 clones, 70% to 90% being singletons. The sample was peripheral blood. The receptors here all came from a human donor in a cohort sampled during active COVID-19.

This clone was counted a single time. The chain combines TRBV14 with TRBJ2-1, with 9 bases fitting TRBD2. J gave up 4 bases and V 3 bases, and 4 bases lay outside the gene matches. Per germline, CDR1 SGHDN and CDR2 FVKESK. This CDR3 comprises 15 residues. The CDR3 DNA follows: TGTGCCAGCAGCCACAGGCGGGGGGGATACAATGAGCAGTTCTTC. It encodes CASSHRRGGYNEQFF.

Only a few counts were recorded for this clone. The chain joins TRBV2 to TRBJ2-7; 7 bases line up with TRBD1. This CDR3 has 13 amino acids. Germline CDR1 is SNHLY and CDR2 is FYNNEI. Losses at the gene ends were 6 bases for V and 3 bases for J; bases not matched to a gene: 5. The CDR3 coding sequence is TGTGCCAGCAGGGAGAGACAGGGCTACGAGCAGTACTTC. Translated, it gives CASRERQGYEQYF.

The chain recombines TRBV10-3 with TRBJ1-2; 9 bases align to TRBD1. This CDR3 is 15 amino acids long. CDR1 is ENHRY, CDR2 SYGVKD, per germline. The ends lost 2 bases at V and 6 bases at J; junction bases unmatched: 7. In DNA form, the CDR3 reads TGTGCCATCAGTGAGACAGAGACAGGGGGGAATGGCTACACCTTC. Amino acids: CAISETETGGNGYTF.

The chain recombines TRBV7-2 with TRBJ2-3; tentative D call: TRBD2 (6 bases). This CDR3 has 17 residues. Germline lookup yields CDR1 SGHTA and CDR2 FQGNSA. The germline V and J ends were trimmed by 0 bases and 0 bases, with 13 bases remaining between them. CDR3 sequence: CASSLAPRLGSTDTQYF. The CDR3 bases are TGTGCCAGCAGCTTAGCCCCGAGACTAGGCAGCACAGATACGCAGTATTTT.

The chain uses TRBV4-2 and TRBJ1-1; possible D gene TRBD1, 5 bases. This CDR3 comprises 14 residues. V gave up 3 bases and J gave up 3 bases, with 11 bases separating them. CDR1 is LGHNA, CDR2 YNFKEQ, per germline. The CDR3 sequence: CASSHARADTEAFF. The CDR3 DNA follows: TGTGCCAGCAGCCACGCCAGGGCTGACACTGAAGCTTTCTTT.

V gene TRBV7-2 combines with J gene TRBJ2-7; TRBD1 matches 10 bases. The V gene's germline CDR1 is SGHTA and CDR2 FQGNSA. The CDR3 has 16 amino acids. The ends lost 3 bases at V and 4 bases at J; junction bases unmatched: 9. CDR3 residues: CASSFKTGQGEYEQYF. The CDR3 coding sequence is TGTGCCAGCAGCTTTAAAACCGGACAGGGGGAATACGAGCAGTACTTC.

The chain is built from TRBV7-2 and TRBJ1-2; D might be TRBD1 (5 bases). V lost 5 bases and J lost 6, with 19 bases in between. CDR1 and CDR2 from the germline V gene are SGHTA and FQGNSA. CDR3 length equals 15 residues. The CDR3 nucleotides read TGTGCCAGCAGCCCCCGGGCCCCGCCGGGGGATGGCTACACCTTC. This encodes CASSPRAPPGDGYTF. The full variable domain, rest sourced from reference TRBV7-2 and TRBJ1-2, is GAGVSQSPSNKVTEKGKDVELRCDPISGHTALYWYRQSLGQGLEFLIYFQGNSAPDKSGLPSDRFSAERTGGSVSTLTIQRTQQEDSAVYLCASSPRAPPGDGYTFGSGTRLTVV.

The V gene is TRBV9, the J gene TRBJ2-5; 8 bases are a match to TRBD1. This CDR3 comprises 14 residues. V dropped 0 bases and J dropped 5; count of bases not matched to a gene: 3. Looked up from germline, CDR1 is SGDLS and CDR2 is YYNGEE. This chain's CDR3 is CASSVGGTGETQYF. CDR3 coding DNA: TGTGCCAGCAGCGTAGGGGGGACAGGCGAGACCCAGTACTTC.

The V call is TRBV25-1, the J call TRBJ1-2; TRBD1 is a possible D gene (6 bases). V lost 4 bases to trimming and J lost 3 bases, with 15 bases between them. Per the germline V gene, CDR1 is MGHDK and CDR2 is SYGVNS. The CDR3 is 15 amino acids. The CDR3 DNA reads TGTGCCAGCAGTGCCGTGGGCGGGGGGCACTATGGCTACACCTTC. Amino acids: CASSAVGGGHYGYTF.

V usage is TRBV5-6 and J usage is TRBJ1-2; D ambiguous. The CDR3 length is 13 residues. Germline loops: CDR1 SGHDT, CDR2 YYEEEE. Trimming took 4 bases from V and 8 from J, leaving 15 bases between them. CDR3 loop: CASSPGFGRGYTF. Written as DNA, the CDR3 is TGTGCCAGCAGCCCTGGGTTTGGGCGCGGCTACACCTTC.

This chain links TRBV18 with TRBJ1-4; D possibly corresponds to TRBD1 (5 bases). Trimming cost V 1 base and J 2 bases, with 8 bases left between them. Germline assignment: CDR1 KGHSH and CDR2 LQKENI. CDR3 length: 15 residues. The CDR3 sequence is CASSPQTVTNEKLFF. The CDR3 DNA sequence: TGTGCCAGCTCACCACAGACAGTGACTAATGAAAAACTGTTTTTT.

This clone was counted between two and nine times. The chain links TRBV6-2 or TRBV6-3 to TRBJ2-7, with a weak D call TRBD2 (6 bases). The CDR3 sequence is 13 residues long. Germline V lookup: CDR1 MNHEY, CDR2 SVGEGT. The V gene lost 6 bases and the J gene lost 4 bases, with 13 bases spanning the gap. The CDR3 DNA is TGTGCCAGCAGCACCGGGACTCTTTACGAGCAGTACTTC. Encoded protein: CASSTGTLYEQYF.

The chain couples TRBV6-2 or TRBV6-3 to TRBJ2-3; no reliable D call. The V end was cut by 5 bases, the J end by 4 bases, with 16 bases between. This CDR3 is 15 amino acids long. Germline V gives CDR1 MNHEY, CDR2 SVGEGT. CDR3 protein: CASSDGWRGPDTQYF. The CDR3 DNA reads TGTGCCAGCAGTGACGGGTGGCGCGGTCCAGATACGCAGTATTTT.

This clone was counted a single time. The chain carries TRBV7-9 and TRBJ1-2; tentatively, D is TRBD1 (5 bases). The germline V gene has CDR1 SEHNR and CDR2 FQNEAQ (reference sequence). This CDR3 region has 12 residues. The V end was cut by 1 base, the J end by 5 bases, with 5 bases between. The CDR3 region has the DNA TGTGCCAGCAGCTTAGAGGGGTATGGCTACACCTTC. It is translated as CASSLEGYGYTF. Supplemented by reference TRBV7-9 and TRBJ1-2, the full variable domain reads DTGVSQNPRHKITKRGQNVTFRCDPISEHNRLYWYRQTLGQGPEFLTYFQNEAQLEKSRLLSDRFSAERPKGSFSTLEIQRTEQGDSAMYLCASSLEGYGYTFGSGTRLTVV.

This sequence joins TRBV21-1 and TRBJ2-7; TRBD1 is the table's D call, not checked against the DNA. TRBV21-1 is a pseudogene locus. The CDR3 loop spans 16 amino acids. CDR3 coding DNA: TGTGCCAGCAGAACCCCCCCGGACAGGAGCTCCTACGAGCAGTACTTC. It yields the protein CASRTPPDRSSYEQYF.

J is TRBJ1-1 and V is TRBV3-1 (or the pseudogene TRBV3-2); 7 bases fit TRBD1. The CDR3 spans 13 residues. Trimming took 4 bases from V and 6 from J; bases not matched to a gene: 5. CDR1 and CDR2 from the germline V gene are LGHDT and YNNKEL (reference sequence). The CDR3 protein is CASSLWGQPEAFF. CDR3 in DNA: TGTGCCAGCAGCCTTTGGGGACAGCCTGAAGCTTTCTTT.

This clone has only a few counts. The J gene is TRBJ2-1, the V gene TRBV19, with 16 bases lining up with TRBD2. The CDR3 has 17 residues. Germline CDR1 and CDR2: LNHDA and SQIVND (reference sequence). J lost 3 bases, V lost 8 bases, and 7 bases had no gene match. CDR3 sequence reads: CASRPGLAGGYYNEQFF. For the CDR3, the DNA is TGTGCCAGTCGCCCGGGACTAGCGGGGGGGTACTACAATGAGCAGTTCTTC.

The chain joins TRBV4-3 to TRBJ1-1; 8 bases map to TRBD1. The junction had 10 bases not matched to a gene; V was cut back by 5 bases and J by 5 bases. This CDR3 spans 15 amino acids. Germline CDR1 is LGHNA and CDR2 is YSLEER. The CDR3 protein is CASSRTGILRTEAFF. The DNA of the CDR3 is TGCGCCAGCAGCAGGACAGGGATATTGAGGACTGAAGCTTTCTTT.

V gene TRBV7-2 combines with J gene TRBJ2-5; TRBD1 is a possible D gene (6 bases). Germline V gene data show CDR1 as SGHTA and CDR2 as FQGNSA. Trimming removed 5 bases at V and 1 base at J, with 14 bases between. CDR3 length: 15 amino acids. The CDR3 DNA reads as TGTGCCAGCAGCATTGGTACAGGGTCCCAAGAGACCCAGTACTTC. Its protein is CASSIGTGSQETQYF.

This clone was seen just once. CDR3 nucleotides: TGTGCCAGCAGCCGGTCGAGCACGAACACCGGGGAGCTGTTTTTT. This codes for CASSRSSTNTGELFF. This chain connects TRBV7-2 to TRBJ2-2; D is ambiguous. Germline V gene lookup returns CDR1 SGHTA and CDR2 FQGNSA. V was pared by 5 bases and J by 0 bases, with 10 bases between. This CDR3 contains 15 residues. Complete variable domain (other parts from reference TRBV7-2 and TRBJ2-2): GAGVSQSPSNKVTEKGKDVELRCDPISGHTALYWYRQSLGQGLEFLIYFQGNSAPDKSGLPSDRFSAERTGGSVSTLTIQRTQQEDSAVYLCASSRSSTNTGELFFGEGSRLTVL.

The genes are TRBV18 and TRBJ1-1; a weak D match, TRBD1 (6 bases). Trimming took off 3 bases at V and 0 bases at J, with 8 bases between the two ends. CDR1 is KGHSH, CDR2 LQKENI, per germline. This CDR3 is built from 14 residues. CDR3 coding DNA: TGTGCCAGCTCACCGGGGGCGATGAACACTGAAGCTTTCTTT. Residues: CASSPGAMNTEAFF.

The count of this clone is one. The gene calls are TRBV18 and TRBJ1-4; D call uncertain. The V end lost 5 bases, the J end lost 8 bases, and 12 bases lay between the germline ends. Per the germline V gene, CDR1 is KGHSH and CDR2 is LQKENI. The CDR3 is made up of 13 amino acids. CDR3 amino acids: CASSTKAGEKLFF. The CDR3 DNA reads TGTGCCAGCTCAACGAAGGCGGGAGAAAAACTGTTTTTT.

This clone was observed a few times. This rearrangement joins TRBV4-1 to TRBJ1-4, with 9 positions matching TRBD1. The CDR3 extends over 16 amino acids. CDR1 and CDR2 from the germline V gene are MGHRA and YSYEKL. After removal of 0 bases from V and 5 bases from J, the junction contained 4 bases not matched to a gene. CDR3 residues: CASSQDIGTGNEKLFF. The CDR3 DNA reads TGCGCCAGCAGCCAAGATATTGGGACAGGGAATGAAAAACTGTTTTTT.

The V gene is TRBV29-1, the J gene TRBJ2-6; no clear D. Trimming left V 1 base short and J 2 bases short, with 15 bases between. CDR1 is SQVTM, CDR2 ANQGSEA, per germline. The length of the CDR3 is 17 residues. The CDR3 nucleotides are TGCAGCGTTGAAGTGAGTGCGTCATCCACTGGGGCCAACGTCCTGACTTTC. It translates to CSVEVSASSTGANVLTF. Looking up the rest from reference TRBV29-1 and TRBJ2-6 gives the full variable domain: SAVISQKPSRDICQRGTSLTIQCQVDSQVTMMFWYRQQPGQSLTLIATANQGSEATYESGFVIDKFPISRPNLTFSTLTVSNMSPEDSSIYLCSVEVSASSTGANVLTFGAGSRLTVL.

This clone was seen only once. The chain joins TRBV6-1 to TRBJ2-4; TRBD1 agrees at 9 bases. The CDR3 has 16 residues. Germline loops: CDR1 MNHNS, CDR2 SASEGT. With V trimmed by 4 bases and J by 1 base, 5 bases remained unmatched. This CDR3 reads CASSAGTGWAKNIQYF. CDR3 DNA sequence: TGTGCCAGCAGTGCTGGGACAGGGTGGGCCAAAAACATTCAGTACTTC.

This clone was seen a few times. The chain uses TRBV7-9 and TRBJ2-7; 7 bases are a match to TRBD1. The CDR3 runs to 15 residues. Germline lookup yields CDR1 SEHNR and CDR2 FQNEAQ (reference sequence). The V segment lost 10 bases and the J segment 0 bases; nucleotides outside the gene matches: 12. The DNA of the CDR3 is TGTGCCACCCCCTCCCTGACAGGGAGCTCCTACGAGCAGTACTTC. This gives the protein CATPSLTGSSYEQYF.